This T cell receptor (beta chain) is from a study of T cells in Graves' hyperthyroidism and ophthalmopathy. Study-wide points: Peripheral blood also featured most of the thyroid clonotypes expanded above 0.001.

Template material for amplifying TCR beta CDR3 regions consisted of RNA transcripts. HTBI primers drove first-round RT-PCR of the TCR CDR3. From the multiplex PCR reads, TCRdb called clonotypes with MiXCR, one entry per CDR3 protein. The sample yields fewer than 650,000 distinct CDR3 sequences, around 15% seen once. With a duration under 2 months, the hyperthyroidism was newly diagnosed in patients aged 18 to 65. This clonotype showed up many times. Antigen specificity is unknown. This CDR3 has 16 residues. Germline lookup yields CDR1 DFQATT and CDR2 SNEGSKA (reference sequence). V lost 3 bases to trimming and J lost 2 bases; unmatched junction nucleotides: 7.

The receptor was derived from a woman aged 40 to 50 with Graves' hyperthyroidism. This chain links TRBV20-1 with TRBJ2-2; 9 nucleotides match TRBD1. The sequenced sample consisted of blood. The CDR3 loop is CSARGGTGINTGELFF. The CDR3 DNA reads TGCAGTGCTAGGGGTGGGACAGGGATTAACACCGGGGAGCTGTTTTTT.